This T cell receptor (beta chain) is from a study of beta chain features in type 1 diabetes. The CDR3 totals 14 residues. Per the germline V gene, CDR1 is MDHEN and CDR2 is SYDVKM. V was cut by 1 base and J by 6 bases, with 10 bases left in between. Overall study findings and caveats: TCRB CDR3s were moderately but significantly shorter in Type 1 diabetes patients in all four CD4+ subsets. The study left unresolved whether HLA type influences TCRB rearrangement.

This clone was detected only a few times. Its antigen is still unknown. The entirety of the isolated RNA underwent reverse transcription, so expressed TCRB transcripts were sequenced. Profiling relied on immunoSEQ multiplex PCR, and the TCRdb table lists in-frame clones only, not all of them. The sample includes some 700,000 clones, 13% of them seen just once. Sorting that relied on CD45RO/CCR7/CD25/CD127/CD95/CD27 yielded CD4+ naive, central memory, regulatory and stem cell-like memory cells. Sequencing was carried out using naive CD4+ T cells from blood. The V gene is TRBV28, the J gene TRBJ1-5; D is ambiguous. This sequence originates from a man younger than 30 with type 1 diabetes. The CDR3 DNA is TGTGCCAGCAGTTTATCGGGTTTCGGTCAGCCCCAGCATTTT. It is translated as CASSLSGFGQPQHF.